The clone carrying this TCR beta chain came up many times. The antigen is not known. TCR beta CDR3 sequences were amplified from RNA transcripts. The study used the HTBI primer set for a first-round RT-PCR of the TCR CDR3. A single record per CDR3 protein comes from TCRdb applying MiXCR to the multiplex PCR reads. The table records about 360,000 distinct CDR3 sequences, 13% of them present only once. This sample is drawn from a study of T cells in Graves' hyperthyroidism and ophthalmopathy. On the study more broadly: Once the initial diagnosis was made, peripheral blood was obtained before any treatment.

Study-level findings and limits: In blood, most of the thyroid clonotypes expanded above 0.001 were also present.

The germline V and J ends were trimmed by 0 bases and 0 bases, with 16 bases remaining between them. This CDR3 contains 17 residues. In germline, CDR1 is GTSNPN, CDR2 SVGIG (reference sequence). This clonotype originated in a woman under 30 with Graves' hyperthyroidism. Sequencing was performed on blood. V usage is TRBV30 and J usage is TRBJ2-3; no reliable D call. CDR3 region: CAWSVRVSSKSTDTQYF. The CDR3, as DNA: TGTGCCTGGAGTGTACGGGTTAGCTCAAAGAGCACAGATACGCAGTATTTT.